The rows below give T cell receptor beta chains drawn from one sample of a study of T cells after yellow fever vaccination. TCRdb reanalysed the 5' RACE reads using MiXCR and keeps one entry per CDR3 protein. Of about 340,000 distinct CDR3 sequences in the sample, about 4% were seen once. Specimen: PBMCs, collected 5 days after the yellow fever booster vaccination. These receptors all come from a man younger than 30 who received the YFV17D yellow fever vaccine. Each CDR3 is given with its conserved first and last residue. A D gene is named only where the DNA matches it firmly. Clone size is stated in some rows and not others, as once, few, many or a class when expanded.

TRBV7-8	few	.	TRBJ1-2	CASSRLTWDGYTF	TGTGCCAGCAGCCGACTTACCTGGGATGGCTACACCTTC
TRBV5-1	many	TRBD1	TRBJ1-1	CASSRDESGGTEAFF	TGCGCCAGCAGCAGGGATGAGTCAGGGGGCACTGAAGCTTTCTTT
TRBV6-1	.	TRBD2	TRBJ2-1	CASSDPGGPGGNEQFF	TGTGCCAGCAGTGACCCGGGGGGGCCGGGTGGCAATGAGCAGTTCTTC
TRBV7-9	.	.	TRBJ2-6	CASSLARTRHSGANVLTF	TGTGCCAGCAGCTTAGCCCGTACCAGACACTCTGGGGCCAACGTCCTGACTTTC
TRBV7-9	many	.	TRBJ2-1	CASNEQFF	TGTGCCAGCAATGAGCAGTTCTTC
TRBV29-1	many	.	TRBJ2-1	CSAVGTGYNEQFF	TGCAGCGCGGTGGGGACGGGGTACAATGAGCAGTTCTTC
TRBV20-1	many	.	TRBJ2-7	CSARDNSGISAYEQYF	TGCAGTGCTAGAGATAATTCAGGGATATCCGCCTACGAGCAGTACTTC
TRBV5-4	few	.	TRBJ2-4	CASSLGQGRGPAKNIQYF	TGTGCCAGCAGCTTGGGTCAGGGTCGGGGTCCGGCCAAAAACATTCAGTACTTC
TRBV10-3	few	.	TRBJ2-5	CAIKGNQETQYF	TGTGCCATCAAGGGTAACCAAGAGACCCAGTACTTC
TRBV4-2	many	.	TRBJ2-2	CASSLRHTNTGELFF	TGTGCCAGCAGCCTTCGACACACGAACACCGGGGAGCTGTTTTTT
TRBV27	.	TRBD1	TRBJ2-7	CASSWTGIHEQYF	TGTGCCAGCAGCTGGACAGGGATCCACGAGCAGTACTTC
TRBV28	few	.	TRBJ1-1	CGSRRDTEAFF	TGTGGTAGCAGGAGAGACACTGAAGCTTTCTTT
TRBV12-3/TRBV12-4	few	.	TRBJ1-6	CASSNRVGESPLHF	TGTGCCAGCAGCAACAGGGTAGGAGAGTCACCCCTCCACTTT